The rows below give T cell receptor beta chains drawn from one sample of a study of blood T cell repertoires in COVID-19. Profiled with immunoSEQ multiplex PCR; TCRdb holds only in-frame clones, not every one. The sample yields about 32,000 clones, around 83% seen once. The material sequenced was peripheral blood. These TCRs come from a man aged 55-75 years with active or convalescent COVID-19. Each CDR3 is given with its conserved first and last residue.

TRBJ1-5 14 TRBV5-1 CASSLEGGNQPQHF
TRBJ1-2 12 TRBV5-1 CASSVDSYGYTF
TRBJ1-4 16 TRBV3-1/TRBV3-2 CASSPGQIATNEKLFF
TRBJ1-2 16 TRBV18 CASSPAGTEPFYGYTF
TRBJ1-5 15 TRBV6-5 CASRLTGGSNQPQHF
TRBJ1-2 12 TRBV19 CASTFTGYGYTF
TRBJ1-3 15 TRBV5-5 CASSLGQGRGNTIYF
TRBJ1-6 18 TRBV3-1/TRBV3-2 CASSQDSKGPRWGSPLHF
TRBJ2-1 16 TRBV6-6 CASSYWSEERRNEQFF
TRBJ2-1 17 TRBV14 CASSHLYHRGLYNEQFF
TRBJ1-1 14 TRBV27 CASRSYMRGTEAFF
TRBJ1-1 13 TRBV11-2 CASSKREDTEAFF
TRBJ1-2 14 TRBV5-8 CASSTGGWNYGYTF
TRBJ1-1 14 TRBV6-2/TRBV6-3 CASSDGQLNTEAFF
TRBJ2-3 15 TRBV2 CASSWGRVGPDTQYF
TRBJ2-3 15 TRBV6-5 CASKWRGLVTDTQYF
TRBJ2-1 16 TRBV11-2 CASSPLAGGPYNEQFF
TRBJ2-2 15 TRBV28 CASSPGTQVTGELFF
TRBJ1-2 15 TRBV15 CATSRDGQGNLGYTF
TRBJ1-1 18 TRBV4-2 CASSQEYYGTPLVTEAFF
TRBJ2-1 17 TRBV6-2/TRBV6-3 CASSYPKPGLINNEQFF
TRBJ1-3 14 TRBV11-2 CASSLTGAGNTIYF
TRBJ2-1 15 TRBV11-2 CASRWGGTPGTWQFF
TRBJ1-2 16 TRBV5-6 CASSIQGAQGNYGYTF
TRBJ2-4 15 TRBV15 CATSRDRTGKNIQYF
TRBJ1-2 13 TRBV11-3 CASSLDRGYGYTF
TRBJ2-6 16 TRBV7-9 CASSSRGLSGANVLTF
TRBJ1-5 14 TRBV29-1 CSVGINSGDQPQHF
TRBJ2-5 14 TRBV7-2 CASSSRGGRETQYF
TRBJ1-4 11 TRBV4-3 CASSQDRELFF
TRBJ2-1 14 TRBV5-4 CASSLQLPGGEQFF
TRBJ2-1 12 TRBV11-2 CASSASPNEQFF
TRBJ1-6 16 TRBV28 CASSSPRGSYNSPLHF
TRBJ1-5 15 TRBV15 CATSPGTGLNQPQHF
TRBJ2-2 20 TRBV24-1 CATSDGEQGFGGRSTGELFF
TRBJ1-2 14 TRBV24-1 CATSDWDRMGGYTF
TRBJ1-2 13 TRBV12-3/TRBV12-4 CASSFNGNYGYTF
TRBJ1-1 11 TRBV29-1 CSVALNTEAFF
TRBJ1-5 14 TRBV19 CASSLTGGDQPQHF
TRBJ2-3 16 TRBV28 CASTPLGAGVTDTQYF
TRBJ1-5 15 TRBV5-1 CASSLDGGRNQPQHF
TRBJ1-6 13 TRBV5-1 CASSPDRVSPLHF
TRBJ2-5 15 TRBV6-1 CASSETGGREETQYF
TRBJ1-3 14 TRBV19 CASSESYSGNTIYF
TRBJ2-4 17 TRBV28 CASSLAGHERPQNIQYF
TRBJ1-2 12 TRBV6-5 CASSARRYGYTF